Below, 16 T cell receptor beta chains from the same sample are listed, as sequenced in a study of blood T cells in healthy people across ages (dated by TCRdb to about 2015). The protocol used for the library was 5' RACE. Sequencing instrument: Illumina HiSeq 2500. A second PCR of about 7 to 12 cycles was run with a J-beta primer mix and a sample-barcoded 5' primer. TCRdb took the public reads, trimmed them with fastp at Q25, ran MiXCR for clone calling and kept in-frame beta chains. CDR3 protein duplicates are merged, each entry listing the most common genes and DNA. The sample table holds over a million distinct CDR3 sequences, of which 45% were seen once. The ten most abundant clones make up 18% of the sample. Sequencing was done on a sample of blood. The receptors originated from a woman aged 60-70 years in good health.

V gene TRBV2 combines with J gene TRBJ1-4; TRBD1 is a possible D gene (6 bases). Germline V lookup: CDR1 SNHLY, CDR2 FYNNEI. The V end was cut by 4 bases, the J end by 15 bases, with 12 bases between. This CDR3 is built from 11 residues. The CDR3 DNA follows: TGTGCCAGCAGTGGAGGACAGCAGGTGTTTTTT. Translating gives CASSGGQQVFF.

In regard to this clonotype: This sequence may be a read error, since a much larger clone differs from it by one base. The chain recombines TRBV27 with TRBJ1-6; the D is unclear. CDR1 is MNHEY, CDR2 SMNVEV, per germline (reference sequence). The CDR3 is 14 residues long. CDR3 region: CASSPSAYNSPPHF. The CDR3 region has the DNA TGTGCCAGCAGTCCATCAGCCTATAATTCACCCCCCCACTTT.

This chain links TRBV20-1 with TRBJ2-3, with 7 positions matching TRBD1. Germline V gene sequence: CDR1 DFQATT, CDR2 SNEGSKA (reference sequence). V lost 5 bases, J lost 0 bases, and 2 bases stayed unmatched. This CDR3 is 13 amino acids long. Here the CDR3 reads CSAEGASTDTQYF. Written as DNA, the CDR3 is TGCAGTGCTGAGGGGGCTAGCACAGATACGCAGTATTTT.

Only one count was recorded for this clonotype. V usage is TRBV30 and J usage is TRBJ2-2, with D possibly matching TRBD2 (5 bases). The CDR3 length is 15 residues. Germline lookup yields CDR1 GTSNPN and CDR2 SVGIG (reference sequence). V was shortened by 0 bases and J by 3 bases, with 11 bases between the two germline ends. The DNA of the CDR3 is TGTGCCTGGAGTGTCTCTAGCTCCTACACCGGGGAGCTGTTTTTT. This encodes CAWSVSSSYTGELFF.

J is TRBJ2-3 and V is TRBV12-5; D possibly corresponds to TRBD2 (5 bases). CDR1 LGHNT and CDR2 FRNRAP come from the germline V gene. Trimming removed 5 bases at V and 4 bases at J, with 10 bases between. There are 13 residues in the CDR3. The CDR3 loop reads CASGPPSSDTQYF. Written as DNA, the CDR3 is TGTGCTAGTGGTCCCCCTAGCTCAGATACGCAGTATTTT.

About this clonotype itself: The junction differs from germline at one of its ends, possibly a read error. V and J are TRBV20-1 and TRBJ2-4; a weak D match, TRBD1 (6 bases). CDR1 and CDR2 (germline): DFQATT, SNEGSKA (reference sequence). The CDR3 runs to 14 residues. The CDR3 sequence: CSARDSVIGGIRDF. CDR3 coding DNA: TGCAGTGCTAGAGATAGCGTGATAGGGGGAATTCGGGACTTC.

This clonotype was counted between two and nine times. This sequence joins TRBV20-1 and TRBJ2-5; 7 bases line up with TRBD1. This CDR3 comprises 15 residues. V dropped 5 bases and J dropped 5; count of bases not matched to a gene: 14. The germline CDR1 and CDR2 sequences are DFQATT and SNEGSKA (reference sequence). The CDR3 loop reads CSAQIIPRGQETQYF. The DNA of the CDR3 is TGCAGTGCTCAGATAATCCCGAGGGGGCAGGAGACCCAGTACTTC.

The V and J genes are TRBV29-1 and TRBJ2-7; no definite D call. Looked up from germline, CDR1 is SQVTM and CDR2 is ANQGSEA. V was trimmed by 4 bases and J by 2 bases, leaving 9 bases between them. The CDR3 extends over 12 amino acids. The CDR3 bases are TGCAGCGTTGGCGGCGGACCCTACGAGCAGTACTTC. This codes for CSVGGGPYEQYF.

This chain links TRBV20-1 with TRBJ2-3; TRBD2 matches at 10 bases. In germline, CDR1 is DFQATT, CDR2 SNEGSKA (reference sequence). The CDR3 loop spans 19 amino acids. V shed 0 bases, J shed 1 base, and the junction held 13 bases outside the gene matches. CDR3 nucleotide sequence: TGCAGTGCTAGAGATCGATGGAGCGGGAGGGCCGGGGGCACAGATACGCAGTATTTT. Its protein is CSARDRWSGRAGGTDTQYF.

This rearrangement joins TRBV20-1 to TRBJ2-3, with D possibly being TRBD2 (8 bases). The CDR3 runs 16 residues. Between the trimmed V and J ends, which lost 6 bases and 6 bases, there was a span of 25 bases. Germline assignment: CDR1 DFQATT and CDR2 SNEGSKA (reference sequence). Written as DNA, the CDR3 is TGCAGTGCCAATACAGGACTAGCAGGGGGTAGGGATACGCAGTATTTT. Its translation: CSANTGLAGGRDTQYF.

The table lists this clonotype with a few counts. The genes are TRBV23-1 and TRBJ2-5; the D gene is possibly TRBD2 (5 bases). With the DNA end fitting TRBJ2-7 better, the J assignment may be wrong. TRBV23-1 is flagged as an ORF with uncertain function. The length of the CDR3 is 13 residues. The CDR3 DNA sequence: TGCGCCAGCTCTCCCGGTCGGGGTTGCGAGCAGTACTTC. Residues: CASSPGRGCEQYF.

The V gene is TRBV7-9, the J gene TRBJ1-1; D perhaps matches TRBD1 (5 bases). This CDR3 contains 14 residues. CDR1 is SEHNR and CDR2 is FQNEAQ in the germline V gene (reference sequence). V dropped 5 bases and J dropped 4 bases, with 14 bases sitting between them. The DNA of the CDR3 is TGTGCCAGCAGCGACCATCGGGGCGGCACTGAAGCTTTCTTT. Protein product: CASSDHRGGTEAFF.

The rearrangement joins TRBV27 to TRBJ2-3; the D gene is possibly TRBD2 (5 bases). The V and J ends lost 6 bases and 0 bases respectively, with 16 bases between them. Germline V gene data show CDR1 as MNHEY and CDR2 as SMNVEV (reference sequence). This CDR3 region has 16 residues. The CDR3 sequence: CASSKLTGTSTDTQYF. CDR3 in DNA: TGTGCCAGCAGCAAGTTAACGGGAACTAGCACAGATACGCAGTATTTT.

V and J are TRBV11-3 and TRBJ2-4; 7 nucleotides line up with TRBD2. CDR3 length: 15 residues. Germline assignment: CDR1 SGHNT and CDR2 YENEEA. V lost 1 base and J lost 6; bases outside the gene matches: 6. In DNA form, the CDR3 reads TGTGCCAGCAGCTTAGGAGCGGGGATTTCAAACATTCAGTACTTC. Translation gives CASSLGAGISNIQYF.

With respect to this clonotype: A read error may produce the germline difference seen at one junction end. The chain is built from TRBV30 and TRBJ1-6; D might be TRBD1 (5 bases). CDR1 and CDR2 from the germline V gene are GTSNPN and SVGIG (reference sequence). CDR3 length equals 15 residues. CDR3 nucleotides: TGTGCCTGGAGTGACCAGGGTTCGGGGAATTCACCCCCCCACTTT. Translated, it gives CAWSDQGSGNSPPHF.

Only a few counts were recorded for this clonotype. This rearrangement joins TRBV3-1 to TRBJ2-5; no clear D. This CDR3 is 14 amino acids long. V lost 1 base to trimming and J lost 2 bases, with 8 bases between them. The V gene's germline CDR1 is LGHDT and CDR2 YNNKEL (reference sequence). CDR3 sequence (DNA): TGTGCCAGCAGCCAAGTACACCAACAAGAGACCCAGTACTTC. The encoded protein is CASSQVHQQETQYF.